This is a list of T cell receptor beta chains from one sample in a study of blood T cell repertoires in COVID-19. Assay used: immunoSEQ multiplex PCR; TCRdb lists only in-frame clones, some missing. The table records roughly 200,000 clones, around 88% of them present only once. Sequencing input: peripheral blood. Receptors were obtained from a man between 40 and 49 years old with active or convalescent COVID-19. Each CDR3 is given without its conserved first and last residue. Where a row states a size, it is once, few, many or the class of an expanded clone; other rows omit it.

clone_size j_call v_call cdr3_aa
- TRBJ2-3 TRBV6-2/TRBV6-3 ASSYPPLDTQY
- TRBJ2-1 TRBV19 ASSGTGDYNEQF
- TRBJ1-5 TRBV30 AWSNGQVNQPQH
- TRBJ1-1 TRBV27 ASSLSGTGTLNTEAF
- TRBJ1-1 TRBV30 AWSALLIGGTEAF
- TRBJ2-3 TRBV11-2 ASSLGLLAGGADTQY
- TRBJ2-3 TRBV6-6 ASSAKQGAVRIKIRDTQY
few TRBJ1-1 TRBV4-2 ASSQVTGWNTEAF
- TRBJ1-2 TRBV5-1 ASSLGQGGYYGYT
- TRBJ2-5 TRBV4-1 ASSQGQGPARETQY
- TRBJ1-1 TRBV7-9 ASSPKDRTEAF
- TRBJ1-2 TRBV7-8 ASSQRTGTVSNYGYT
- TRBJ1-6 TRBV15 ATSTTGTGSNSPLH
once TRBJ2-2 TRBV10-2 ASRTEQMNTGELF
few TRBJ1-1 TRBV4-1 ASSLPGQRNTEAF
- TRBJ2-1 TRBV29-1 SAARTSGRVDEQF
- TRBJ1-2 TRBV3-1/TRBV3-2 ASSQERLYGYT
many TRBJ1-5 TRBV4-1 ASSLGTGPLGSNQPQH
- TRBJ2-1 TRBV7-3 ASSLAGTSGAYNEQF
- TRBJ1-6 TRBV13 ASSLVNSPLH
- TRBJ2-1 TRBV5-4 ASSRGTPYSSYNEQF
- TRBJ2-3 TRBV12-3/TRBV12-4 ASRDGHSPAY
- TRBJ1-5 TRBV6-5 ASSYSKGAAQH
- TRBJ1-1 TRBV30 AWSGQMNTEAF
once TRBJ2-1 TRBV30 AWSSGRATEQF
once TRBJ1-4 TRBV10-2 ASRSTGGDEKLF
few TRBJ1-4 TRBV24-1 ATSDSGTSLGIVIATNEKLF
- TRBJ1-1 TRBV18 ASSLGEGRSAF
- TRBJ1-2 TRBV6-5 ASSRTGDVYGYT
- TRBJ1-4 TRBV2 ASNPVVTNEKLF
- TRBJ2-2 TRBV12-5 ASARGGGELF
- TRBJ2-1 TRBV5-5 ASSLTAASYNEQF
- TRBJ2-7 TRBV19 ASSLRGGRAYEQY
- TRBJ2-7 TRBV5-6 ASSLRGLVHYEQY
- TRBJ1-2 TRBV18 ASSPGQNYGYT
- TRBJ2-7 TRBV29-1 SVRSGGASYEQY
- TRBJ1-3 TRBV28 ASSLQQHSGNTIY
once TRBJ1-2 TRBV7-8 ASSSAANRAIGDGYT
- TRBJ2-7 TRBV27 ASRIGGYINEQY
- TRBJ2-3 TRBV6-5 ASSPPGRPDTQY
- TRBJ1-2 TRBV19 ASSIGGQGEFYGYT
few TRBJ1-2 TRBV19 ASYSFGRANYGYT
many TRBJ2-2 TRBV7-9 ASSPTGTGGIGELF
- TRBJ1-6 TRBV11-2 ASSLDRFDSSYNSPLH
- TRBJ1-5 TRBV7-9 ASSLQQYNQPQH
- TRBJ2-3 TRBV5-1 ASSRGTDTSTDTQY
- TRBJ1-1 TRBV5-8 ASSQIRDRNTEAF
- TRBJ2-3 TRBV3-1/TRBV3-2 ASSLLADTQY
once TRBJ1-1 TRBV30 AWSAGGARAEAF
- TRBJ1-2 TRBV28 ASSLEGALPGGYT
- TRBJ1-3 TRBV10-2 ASRPGQGTGNTIY
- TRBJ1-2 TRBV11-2 ASSLTDAYGHT